This T cell receptor beta chain was sequenced for a study of blood T cell repertoires in COVID-19 (dated by TCRdb to the early 2020s). With respect to the entire study: Samples covering the acute and convalescent phases of COVID-19 were provided by collaborators in the United States, Italy and Spain. Where available, HLA class I and class II types were taken from metadata supplied by the sample provider and were not determined by assay-based typing. The material from the prospective study consisted of cDNA or gDNA derived from T cells, B-cell-depleted T cells, or PBMCs. The repertoires were released in a freely available public database intended as a resource for research on the immune response to SARS-CoV-2. A de-identified subject ID, COVID-19 status, age in years and sex were almost always included in the sample metadata. Samples came from the ongoing ImmuneRACE study (first 160 participants) plus 1,254 subjects from 6 global collaborators. The dataset comprised deeply sampled blood TCRbeta repertoires from subjects exposed to, actively infected with, or recovered from COVID-19.

Broader findings and caveats from the paper: Clinical and demographic metadata were provided uncurated, with the amount varying by source and participant.

The germline V gene supplies CDR1 MDHEN and CDR2 SYDVKM. From its cysteine to its phenylalanine, the CDR3 spans 17 amino acids. Of all the DNA, just the CDR3 is kept, 51 bases in frame from base 1. The germline V and J ends show losses of 3 bases and 5 bases respectively, and no gene match explains 9 bases of the junction. TCRbeta CDR3 regions were amplified from genomic DNA using the immunoSEQ Assay, a bias-controlled multiplex PCR. On the authors' methods: The number of nucleated cells in each sample was estimated by amplification of reference gene primers within the assay. To quantify the absolute abundance of each unique TCRbeta CDR3 rearrangement, sequence reads were collapsed and filtered. For each sample, productive Simpson clonality was calculated as the square root of Simpson's diversity index over productive rearrangements. TCRdb's version of the immuneACCESS table is confined to in-frame rearrangements and falls short of the full clone set. An unresolved V gene accounts for under half of the shortfall where checked; the remainder is of unknown origin. V and J calls and clone size come straight from that table; D and trimming were deduced from the DNA. The sample has around 200,000 clones on record, about 88% of them singletons. The top ten constitute more than 6.5% of the sample.

Collaborating institutions collected whole blood in K2EDTA tubes following their own protocols. Collaborator samples were shipped for TCRbeta analysis as frozen whole blood, isolated PBMCs, or DNA extracted from either sample type. This clone was counted once. The target of this receptor is not known. No clone much larger than this one lies a single base away; base qualities are absent. The clonotype comes from a woman of 80 years or more in a cohort sampled during active or convalescent COVID-19. The chain couples TRBV28 to TRBJ2-3; TRBD2 fits 12 bases in the junction. The sequenced sample was peripheral blood. The bases read TGTGCCAGCAGTTTTGGGGCTAGCGGGAGGGCCTTAGATACGCAGTATTTT. Its translation reads: CASSFGASGRALDTQYF.